This passage covers 8 T cell receptor beta chains from one sample sequenced in a study of shared clonotypes between healthy human individuals. Naivety among CD8 cells was defined by CD45RO negativity and positive CCR7 selection, thereby excluding terminally differentiated effector memory CD45RA+ cells. TCRdb's table, derived via immunoSEQ multiplex PCR, lists solely in-frame clones and lacks some. Among about 820,000 clones listed, approximately 92% were seen once. The source material was naive CD8+ T cells sorted from blood. The receptors were sampled from a man younger than 40 in good health.

V is TRBV25-1 and J is TRBJ1-5; D may be TRBD1 (5 bases). Per germline, CDR1 MGHDK and CDR2 SYGVNS. This CDR3 has 14 amino acids. Trimming removed 2 bases at V and 4 bases at J, with 9 bases between. DNA for the CDR3: TGTGCCAGCAGTGAAGGTGGGGCGAATCAGCCCCAGCATTTT. Encoded protein: CASSEGGANQPQHF.

The rearrangement uses TRBV21-1 and TRBJ2-7; no DNA check was done on the table's D call, TRBD2. TRBV21-1 is flagged as a pseudogene. This CDR3 is built from 16 residues. The CDR3 reads CASSKDAGDSSYEQYF. In DNA, the CDR3 is TGTGCCAGCAGCAAAGATGCGGGGGACTCCTCCTACGAGCAGTACTTC.

The J gene is TRBJ1-4, the V gene TRBV11-2; 9 nucleotides line up with TRBD1. Germline CDR1 reads SGHAT; CDR2 reads FQNNGV. Germline trimming cut 0 bases from V and 7 bases from J; bases unmatched to any gene: 9. There are 17 residues in the CDR3. CDR3 protein: CASSLDLQGQGPEKLFF. The CDR3 DNA follows: TGTGCCAGCAGCTTAGATCTTCAGGGACAGGGACCTGAAAAACTGTTTTTT.

The chain is built from TRBV7-3 and TRBJ2-3, with D possibly being TRBD1 or TRBD2 (5 bases each). The CDR3 loop spans 17 amino acids. The ends were cut back, 5 bases at V and 1 base at J, with 19 bases in the middle. From germline, CDR1 is SGHTA and CDR2 FQGTGA. CDR3 region: CASSTTGASGGTDTQYF. CDR3 nucleotides: TGTGCCAGCAGCACCACCGGGGCTAGTGGGGGCACAGATACGCAGTATTTT.

A note on this clone: The identical CDR3 is also encoded by other nucleotide sequences in the sample. The gene calls are TRBV7-9 and TRBJ2-1; unclear D gene. The germline CDR1 and CDR2 sequences are SEHNR and FQNEAQ (reference sequence). V was cut by 1 base and J by 2 bases, with 3 bases left in between. CDR3 length: 13 residues. The CDR3 nucleotides read TGTGCCAGCAGCTTAGTGACCTACAATGAGCAGTTCTTC. This gives the protein CASSLVTYNEQFF.

The chain has TRBV9 and TRBJ2-5, with 11 bases fitting TRBD1. CDR1 is SGDLS, CDR2 YYNGEE, per germline. J lost 10 bases, V lost 3 bases, and 8 bases had no gene match. The length of the CDR3 is 14 residues. CDR3 amino acids: CASSEWDRGMVQYF. The DNA of the CDR3 is TGTGCCAGCAGCGAGTGGGACAGGGGGATGGTCCAGTACTTC.

The rearrangement uses TRBV7-8 and TRBJ1-2; D gene ambiguous. Germline V gene lookup returns CDR1 SGHVS and CDR2 FQNEAQ. This CDR3 comprises 12 residues. The germline V and J ends were trimmed by 5 bases and 8 bases, with 12 bases remaining between them. The CDR3 reads CASSIDQRGYTF. The CDR3 coding sequence is TGTGCCAGCAGCATTGACCAGAGGGGCTACACCTTC.

This chain links TRBV4-1 with TRBJ1-1; a possible D gene is TRBD1 (5 bases). CDR3 length: 13 residues. CDR1 is MGHRA, CDR2 YSYEKL, per germline. V lost 0 bases and J 13 bases, leaving 15 bases between the germline ends. CDR3 DNA: TGCGCCAGCAGCCAAGATCAGTTTCAGGGAGTTTTCTTT. It specifies CASSQDQFQGVFF.